This passage covers 7 T cell receptor beta chains from one sample sequenced in a study of shared clonotypes between healthy human individuals. This table comes from immunoSEQ multiplex PCR, and its TCRdb copy is limited to in-frame clones, with some not included. This table has about 460,000 clones, 70% to 80% appearing once. The material sequenced was PBMCs. The receptors derive from a woman aged 40 to 50 in good health. Some clones in this sample may be carry-over from other donors' samples.

V is TRBV9 and J is TRBJ1-1; D not certain. The CDR3 runs 13 residues. Trimming pared 4 bases from V and 6 bases from J, leaving 13 bases between. Germline V gene data show CDR1 as SGDLS and CDR2 as YYNGEE. This CDR3 is CASSQMVGSEAFF. Here the CDR3 DNA reads TGTGCCAGCAGCCAAATGGTGGGATCTGAAGCTTTCTTT.

The J gene is TRBJ2-1, the V gene TRBV9; TRBD2 aligns across 10 bases. Trimming took 0 bases from V and 5 from J; bases not matched to a gene: 8. The germline CDR1 and CDR2 sequences are SGDLS and YYNGEE. The CDR3 has 17 amino acids. CDR3 nucleotides: TGTGCCAGCAGCGTAGGGGCTAGCGGGAGATTAGACAATGAGCAGTTCTTC. Translating it yields CASSVGASGRLDNEQFF.

This chain uses TRBV7-8 with TRBJ1-1, with D perhaps matching TRBD1 (6 bases). CDR1 and CDR2 from the germline V gene are SGHVS and FQNEAQ. The CDR3 loop spans 17 amino acids. Trimming cost V 0 bases and J 5 bases, with 19 bases left between them. The CDR3 reads CASSLAPAGGGQTEAFF. CDR3 nucleotide sequence: TGTGCCAGCAGCTTAGCGCCCGCAGGTGGGGGGCAAACTGAAGCTTTCTTT. The full variable domain, its missing parts supplied by reference TRBV7-8 and TRBJ1-1, is GAGVSQSPRYKVAKRGQDVALRCDPISGHVSLFWYQQALGQGPEFLTYFQNEAQLDKSGLPSDRFFAERPEGSVSTLKIQRTQQEDSAVYLCASSLAPAGGGQTEAFFGQGTRLTVV.

This clone occurred a few times. J is TRBJ2-3 and V is TRBV2, with 12 nucleotides matching TRBD2. Germline CDR1 and CDR2: SNHLY and FYNNEI. This CDR3 is 15 amino acids long. With V trimmed by 4 bases and J by 11 bases, 10 bases remained unmatched. The CDR3 loop reads CASSASGRAHGEQYF. CDR3 nucleotide sequence: TGTGCCAGCAGTGCTAGCGGGAGGGCCCATGGTGAGCAGTATTTT.

DNA for the CDR3: TGTGCCAGTAGGAGCGATTGGTATGGCTACACCTTC. It translates to CASRSDWYGYTF. This chain connects TRBV19 to TRBJ1-2; D gene ambiguous. Germline V gives CDR1 LNHDA, CDR2 SQIVND (reference sequence). This CDR3 is 12 amino acids long. V was pared by 6 bases and J by 5 bases, with 10 bases between.

This clone has at least ten counts. This chain links TRBV29-1 with TRBJ2-7; TRBD2 agrees at 8 bases. With V trimmed by 6 bases and J by 4 bases, 14 bases remained unmatched. The CDR3 is made up of 15 amino acids. Germline CDR1 SQVTM, CDR2 ANQGSEA. The CDR3 sequence: CSVPGGASDIYEQYF. The CDR3 nucleotides read TGCAGCGTCCCCGGGGGGGCTAGCGACATTTACGAGCAGTACTTC.

The chain combines TRBV28 with TRBJ2-2, with a weak D call TRBD2 (5 bases). Trimming pared 5 bases from V and 4 bases from J, leaving 11 bases between. Per the germline V gene, CDR1 is MDHEN and CDR2 is SYDVKM. The length of the CDR3 is 14 residues. The CDR3 region is CASSPWTGTGELFF. CDR3 DNA: TGTGCCAGCAGTCCGTGGACTGGCACCGGGGAGCTGTTTTTT.